The clone carrying this T cell receptor (beta chain) was counted only a few times. Antigen unknown. The data originate from a study of vaccination effects on CD4 cells after COVID-19. V was clipped by 4 bases and J by 7 bases; unmatched bases: 13. The CDR3 loop spans 17 amino acids. Germline loops: CDR1 MGHRA, CDR2 YSYEKL. Viral peptide pool expansion of antigen-specific CD4+ T cells preceded sequencing in the ViraFEST assay. The culture ran for around nine days before CD4+ T cells were isolated. PCR-confirmed SARS-CoV-2 infection occurred in the person between March and December 2020. Repertoires were generated with immunoSEQ multiplex PCR, while TCRdb's copy carries only in-frame clones and drops some. The sample gives 55,000 to 90,000 clones, over 65% of which show up once; more than 5% is in the top ten.

The source was CD4+ T cells from PBMCs cultured with HIV peptides, collected before COVID-19 vaccination. The sample's subset: HIV-1 Nef peptide pool negative control/reference culture. The chain couples TRBV4-1 to TRBJ2-2, with TRBD2 matching over 9 bases. The receptor was derived from a human donor who had a prior SARS-CoV-2 infection. The CDR3 coding sequence is TGCGCCAGCAGCCCAGCGAACTTAGCGGGAGCTCACGGGGAGCTGTTTTTT. Translated: CASSPANLAGAHGELFF.